This note documents a single T cell receptor beta chain sequence. Its antigen remains unidentified. Base qualities are missing; no much larger clone stands one base away. Libraries were constructed by the immunoSEQ multiplex PCR assay. Not all clones reach the TCRdb copy of this immuneACCESS table, which keeps in-frame sequences only. Checked studies attribute under half of the gap to unresolved V genes and leave the rest unexplained. The sample table records 200,000 to 250,000 clones; just under 95% of these occur just once. The top ten constitute roughly 1.6% of the sample. The data derive from a study of control samples from healthy donors and cancer patients (dated by TCRdb to the early 2020s). Measured from the cysteine to the phenylalanine, the CDR3 is 14 residues long. CDR3 DNA only is kept here, 42 bases in frame from base 1. Compared with germline, V lacks 7 bases and J lacks 1 base; bases without a gene match: 6. The germline V gene provides CDR1 SNHLY and CDR2 FYNNEI.

Sequenced sample: blood. The sequence links TRBV2 to TRBJ1-1; the junction holds 7 bases that match TRBD1. This TCR was sampled from a man in his fifties in good health. The DNA sequence is as follows: TGTGCCAGCACTCAGACAGGGAAGAACACTGAAGCTTTCTTT. It translates to CASTQTGKNTEAFF.